A single sample is the source of the 32 T cell receptor beta chains below, sequenced in a study of cytomegalovirus exposure and HLA in healthy donors. This PCR relied on a set of 60 Vbeta primers and 13 Jbeta primers. Some clones are missing from TCRdb's copy, which holds only in-frame ones; the method was immunoSEQ multiplex PCR. Found here are about 120,000 clones, 75% to 85% of them singletons; the top ten hold 2.5% to 3.5%. The material sequenced was PBMCs. The receptors were gathered from a male donor in good health and CMV-seronegative.

This clone was seen a few times. Sequence at one end of the junction differs from germline and may be a read error. The V call is TRBV19, the J call TRBJ2-4, with 10 bases identical to TRBD1. Germline loops: CDR1 LNHDA, CDR2 SQIVND (reference sequence). The CDR3 runs to 17 residues. CDR3 DNA sequence: TGTGCCTCCCAACCGGGACAGGGGAAGGTAGCCAAAAACAGTCAGTACTTC. It yields the protein CASQPGQGKVAKNSQYF.

This chain links TRBV28 with TRBJ2-1; 12 bases are a match to TRBD2. Germline assignment: CDR1 MDHEN and CDR2 SYDVKM. V lost 7 bases to trimming and J lost 4 bases; unmatched junction nucleotides: 11. This CDR3 is 17 amino acids long. Here the CDR3 DNA reads TGTGCCAGCACTGAGTTAGATGGACTAGCGGGGTACAATGAGCAGTTCTTC. Encoded protein: CASTELDGLAGYNEQFF.

The genes are TRBV9 and TRBJ2-1; 10 bases are a match to TRBD2. CDR1 and CDR2 from the germline V gene are SGDLS and YYNGEE. This CDR3 comprises 15 residues. J was trimmed by 5 bases and V by 7 bases; bases with no gene match: 9. Here the CDR3 DNA reads TGTGCCAGCGGTAAAGCGGGGGGGTTCAACAATGAGCAGTTCTTC. Residues: CASGKAGGFNNEQFF. The full variable domain, completed using reference TRBV9 and TRBJ2-1, is DSGVTQTPKHLITATGQRVTLRCSPRSGDLSVYWYQQSLDQGLQFLIQYYNGEERAKGNILERFSAQQFPDLHSELNLSSLELGDSALYFCASGKAGGFNNEQFFGPGTRLTVL.

The CDR3 region has the DNA TGTGCCAGCAGTGAATTAGGCGGGGTTCCTTATGGCTACACCTTC. Its protein is CASSELGGVPYGYTF. This chain uses TRBV2 with TRBJ1-2; D is undetermined. The ends were cut back, 2 bases at V and 5 bases at J, with 15 bases in the middle. Germline CDR1 and CDR2: SNHLY and FYNNEI. The CDR3 runs to 15 residues.

In this sample, this clone turned up a few times. A read error may account for a junction end that differs from germline. The genes are TRBV4-1 and TRBJ2-1; 12 bases map to TRBD2. CDR1 is MGHRA, CDR2 YSYEKL, per germline. CDR3 size: 16 residues. For the CDR3, the DNA is TGCGCCAGCAGCCAAGATCCCCTAGCGGGGGGGCGGGGGGGAGTCTTC. Translated: CASSQDPLAGGRGGVF.

The rearrangement links TRBV7-9 to TRBJ1-1, with 9 nucleotides matching TRBD1. The trim removed 5 bases at V and 3 bases at J, leaving 13 bases unmatched. The CDR3 length is 17 residues. Per germline, CDR1 SEHNR and CDR2 FQNEAQ (reference sequence). CDR3 region: CASSPWGTGPLYTEAFF. In DNA form, the CDR3 reads TGTGCCAGCAGCCCTTGGGGGACAGGGCCTCTTTACACTGAAGCTTTCTTT.

Comment on this clone: This may arise from a read error, as a much more abundant clone is one base away. Other DNA sequences in this sample translate to the same CDR3. The chain uses TRBV5-1 and TRBJ2-1; no firm D call. This CDR3 region has 15 residues. Trimming took off 1 base at V and 0 bases at J, with 8 bases between the two ends. CDR1 and CDR2 (germline): SGHRS, YFSETQ. Here the CDR3 reads CASSLFFGSYNEQFF. In DNA, the CDR3 is TGCGCCAGCAGCTTGTTCTTCGGCTCCTACAATGAGCAGTTCTTC.

The chain employs TRBV5-4 and TRBJ1-1, with 7 bases identical to TRBD1. Trimming cost V 4 bases and J 5 bases; bases outside gene matches: 8. This CDR3 comprises 14 residues. Germline-derived CDR1 and CDR2 are SGHNT and YYREEE (reference sequence). CDR3 nucleotide sequence: TGTGCCAGCAGCGAAACAGGGGTGTGGACTGAAGCTTTCTTT. Its protein is CASSETGVWTEAFF.

This clone was seen a few times. V usage is TRBV29-1 and J usage is TRBJ1-2, with 7 bases identical to TRBD1. The CDR3 is made up of 13 amino acids. V trimming: 3 bases; J trimming: 6 bases; junction bases outside the gene matches: 7. Germline V gene sequence: CDR1 SQVTM, CDR2 ANQGSEA. CDR3 amino acids: CSVDFGRGNGYTF. CDR3 DNA sequence: TGCAGCGTTGATTTCGGCAGGGGGAATGGCTACACCTTC. The variable domain in full, with the rest retrieved from reference TRBV29-1 and TRBJ1-2, is SAVISQKPSRDICQRGTSLTIQCQVDSQVTMMFWYRQQPGQSLTLIATANQGSEATYESGFVIDKFPISRPNLTFSTLTVSNMSPEDSSIYLCSVDFGRGNGYTFGSGTRLTVV.

The chain recombines TRBV6-4 with TRBJ2-2; a weak D match, TRBD2 (6 bases). This CDR3 region has 15 residues. The V end lost 3 bases, the J end lost 5 bases, and 13 bases lay between the germline ends. Germline V gene sequence: CDR1 MRHNA, CDR2 SNTAGT. Here the CDR3 reads CASSESGGGTGELFF. In DNA, the CDR3 is TGTGCCAGCAGTGAATCCGGGGGAGGTACCGGGGAGCTGTTTTTT.

The genes are TRBV20-1 and TRBJ1-2; D ambiguous. CDR1 and CDR2 (germline): DFQATT, SNEGSKA (reference sequence). The CDR3 loop spans 11 amino acids. V lost 0 bases to trimming and J lost 8 bases, with 7 bases between them. The CDR3 loop reads CSARDREGYTF. CDR3 DNA sequence: TGCAGTGCTAGAGATCGGGAGGGCTACACCTTC.

This chain links TRBV11-1 with TRBJ2-2, with D perhaps matching TRBD1 (5 bases). The germline V gene encodes CDR1 SGHAT and CDR2 FQDESV (reference sequence). The V and J ends lost 1 base and 4 bases respectively, with 16 bases between them. There are 17 residues in the CDR3. Written as DNA, the CDR3 is TGTGCCAGCAGCTTAGTAGGGCTACGAAGGGGCACCGGGGAGCTGTTTTTT. It specifies CASSLVGLRRGTGELFF.

Only a few counts were recorded for this clone. The chain has TRBV10-1 and TRBJ2-1; 9 bases agree with TRBD2. The CDR3 covers 15 residues. The V gene's germline CDR1 is WNHNN and CDR2 SYGVQD (reference sequence). Trimming cost V 2 bases and J 9 bases; bases outside gene matches: 8. CDR3 in amino acids: CASSELRGRGLEQFF. The CDR3 DNA is TGCGCCAGCAGTGAGCTGCGCGGGAGGGGTCTTGAGCAGTTCTTC.

The chain combines TRBV6-1 with TRBJ1-2; TRBD1 agrees at 7 bases. V lost 6 bases and J lost 6; bases outside the gene matches: 4. This CDR3 has 12 amino acids. Germline CDR1 and CDR2: MNHNS and SASEGT. The CDR3 reads CASRGTVDGYTF. CDR3 DNA: TGTGCCAGCAGGGGGACAGTCGATGGCTACACCTTC.

The chain links TRBV14 to TRBJ2-3; possibly TRBD2 for D (6 bases). V lost 4 bases, J lost 9 bases, and 14 bases lay in between. Per the germline V gene, CDR1 is SGHDN and CDR2 is FVKESK. CDR3 length: 13 amino acids. The CDR3 sequence is CASSPRTKRTQYF. CDR3 DNA sequence: TGTGCCAGCAGCCCCCGGACTAAGAGAACGCAGTATTTT.

The chain is built from TRBV7-9 and TRBJ2-2; maybe TRBD2 (5 bases). With 5 bases removed from V and 2 bases from J, the gap between germline ends came to 15 bases. Germline V gives CDR1 SEHNR, CDR2 FQNEAQ (reference sequence). This CDR3 region has 16 residues. The CDR3 region is CASSPHPLGNTGELFF. The CDR3 DNA sequence: TGTGCCAGCAGCCCGCACCCACTAGGAAACACCGGGGAGCTGTTTTTT.

The rearrangement links TRBV5-1 to TRBJ2-5, with 11 bases that match TRBD1. The CDR3 sequence is 15 residues long. Losses at the gene ends were 4 bases for V and 4 bases for J; bases not matched to a gene: 6. Looked up from germline, CDR1 is SGHRS and CDR2 is YFSETQ. CDR3 in amino acids: CASSVGQGDSETQYF. The CDR3 nucleotides are TGCGCCAGCAGCGTGGGACAGGGGGATTCAGAGACCCAGTACTTC.

CDR3 nucleotide sequence: TGCGCCAGCAGCGAACCGACAGGGGCTACAGATACGCAGTATTTT. This gives the protein CASSEPTGATDTQYF. The chain recombines TRBV5-1 with TRBJ2-3; 8 positions agree with TRBD1. J lost 3 bases, V lost 4 bases, and 7 bases had no gene match. This CDR3 is built from 15 residues. In germline, CDR1 is SGHRS, CDR2 YFSETQ.

A few counts support this clone. V gene TRBV5-6 combines with J gene TRBJ1-1; possibly TRBD1 for D (6 bases). The V gene's germline CDR1 is SGHDT and CDR2 YYEEEE. Trimming left V 2 bases short and J 10 bases short, with 12 bases between. This CDR3 comprises 12 residues. CDR3 coding DNA: TGTGCCAGCAGCTTAAACGGGGGGCTAGCTTTCTTT. This codes for CASSLNGGLAFF.

Here the CDR3 reads CASSSWAFGGELFF. As DNA, the CDR3 is TGTGCCAGCAGCTCTTGGGCCTTCGGCGGGGAGCTGTTTTTT. The V gene is TRBV14, the J gene TRBJ2-2; D is unresolved. The length of the CDR3 is 14 residues. Per germline, CDR1 SGHDN and CDR2 FVKESK. The V end lost 5 bases, the J end lost 7 bases, and 14 bases lay between the germline ends. Looking up the rest from reference TRBV14 and TRBJ2-2 gives the full variable domain: EAGVTQFPSHSVIEKGQTVTLRCDPISGHDNLYWYRRVMGKEIKFLLHFVKESKQDESGMPNNRFLAERTGGTYSTLKVQPAELEDSGVYFCASSSWAFGGELFFGEGSRLTVL.

V is TRBV29-1 and J is TRBJ2-3, with 9 bases matching TRBD2. Germline CDR1 reads SQVTM; CDR2 reads ANQGSEA. This CDR3 has 13 amino acids. The V gene end was trimmed by 5 bases and the J gene end by 3 bases; junction bases not matched to a gene: 3. The CDR3 bases are TGCAGCGTTCACGGACTAGCGACAGATACGCAGTATTTT. It yields the protein CSVHGLATDTQYF.

CDR3 protein: CASSLEGQPYSYEQYF. Here the CDR3 DNA reads TGCGCCAGCAGCTTGGAGGGACAGCCCTACTCCTACGAGCAGTACTTC. This chain links TRBV5-1 with TRBJ2-7; 7 bases map to TRBD1. Germline V gene sequence: CDR1 SGHRS, CDR2 YFSETQ. This CDR3 region has 16 residues. Trimming removed 0 bases from V and 0 bases from J; junction bases left unmatched: 6.

The V gene is TRBV30, the J gene TRBJ2-2; TRBD2 aligns across 9 bases. This CDR3 contains 14 residues. V dropped 4 bases and J dropped 2; count of bases not matched to a gene: 2. The germline CDR1 and CDR2 sequences are GTSNPN and SVGIG (reference sequence). For the CDR3, the DNA is TGTGCCTGGACGCGGGGGGGCAACACCGGGGAGCTGTTTTTT. Translating it yields CAWTRGGNTGELFF.

The chain carries TRBV15 and TRBJ2-7; 9 bases align to TRBD1. The trim removed 5 bases at V and 6 bases at J, leaving 5 bases unmatched. The CDR3 is made up of 13 amino acids. Germline V gene data show CDR1 as LNHNV and CDR2 as YYDKDF (reference sequence). The CDR3 bases are TGTGCCACCAGCGGTGGACAGGGGCGCGAGCAGTACTTC. Encoded protein: CATSGGQGREQYF.

The chain has TRBV19 and TRBJ2-5; 7 nucleotides align to TRBD1. V shed 6 bases and J 5 bases; nucleotides not matched to a gene: 6. CDR3 size: 13 residues. CDR1 is LNHDA, CDR2 SQIVND, per germline (reference sequence). The CDR3: CASRTDRAETQYF. CDR3 in DNA: TGTGCCAGTAGAACCGACAGGGCGGAGACCCAGTACTTC.

V is TRBV9 and J is TRBJ2-6; D is perhaps TRBD2 (5 bases). The germline V and J ends were trimmed by 4 bases and 2 bases, with 22 bases remaining between them. Germline V gives CDR1 SGDLS, CDR2 YYNGEE. CDR3 length equals 19 residues. The CDR3 coding sequence is TGTGCCAGCAGCCTCCGCGGGTGGTCGATCCTTGCTGGGGCCAACGTCCTGACTTTC. Translating it yields CASSLRGWSILAGANVLTF.

About this clone: Other DNA sequences from this sample encode an identical CDR3 as well. The chain carries TRBV7-9 and TRBJ2-7; a possible D gene is TRBD1 (5 bases). CDR3 length: 14 residues. Trimming took 3 bases from V and 1 from J, leaving 10 bases between them. The germline gives CDR1 SEHNR, CDR2 FQNEAQ (reference sequence). CDR3 in amino acids: CASSLVQGSYEQYF. In DNA form, the CDR3 reads TGTGCCAGCAGCTTGGTTCAGGGTTCCTACGAGCAGTACTTC.

The chain combines TRBV5-1 with TRBJ1-1; the D is unclear. Looked up from germline, CDR1 is SGHRS and CDR2 is YFSETQ. The ends were cut back, 4 bases at V and 1 base at J, with 14 bases in the middle. There are 15 residues in the CDR3. This CDR3 reads CASSPAGAKNTEAFF. CDR3 sequence (DNA): TGCGCCAGCAGCCCGGCGGGAGCCAAGAACACTGAAGCTTTCTTT.

This clone was counted a few times. The J gene is TRBJ1-4, the V gene TRBV2, with TRBD1 matching over 8 bases. J gave up 11 bases and V 4 bases, and 9 bases lay outside the gene matches. Germline V CDR1 and CDR2: SNHLY, FYNNEI. The CDR3 extends over 14 amino acids. DNA of the CDR3: TGTGCCAGCAGTGTAACAGGGGGGTTGGGGAAACTGTTTTTT. Its translation: CASSVTGGLGKLFF.

The chain has TRBV5-1 and TRBJ2-1; D is unclear. The CDR3 extends over 15 amino acids. Trimming shortened V by 2 bases and J by 8 bases, and 17 bases separated the two germline ends. Germline values: CDR1 SGHRS, CDR2 YFSETQ. The CDR3 is CASSFGLVSADEQFF. The CDR3 nucleotides are TGCGCCAGCAGCTTTGGTCTAGTCTCGGCGGATGAGCAGTTCTTC.

This rearrangement joins TRBV18 to TRBJ2-4, with D unresolved. The CDR3 is 14 amino acids. Trimming stripped 4 bases from V and 2 bases from J, with 9 bases between. Germline V gene lookup returns CDR1 KGHSH and CDR2 LQKENI. The CDR3 nucleotides read TGTGCCAGCTCACGTTCCACATCCAAAAACATTCAGTACTTC. Translating it yields CASSRSTSKNIQYF.

The V and J genes are TRBV7-9 and TRBJ2-7; 7 bases match TRBD2. The ends lost 5 bases at V and 7 bases at J; junction bases unmatched: 8. The CDR3 totals 13 residues. Germline values: CDR1 SEHNR, CDR2 FQNEAQ (reference sequence). The CDR3 spells CASSPSGMGEQYF. The CDR3, as DNA: TGTGCCAGCAGCCCAAGCGGGATGGGGGAGCAGTACTTC.